This record covers a single T cell receptor (beta chain). The source of the sample is a study of T cell changes during pregnancy in multiple sclerosis. Clones were sequenced by immunoSEQ multiplex PCR, and TCRdb holds only the in-frame ones, with some missing. This repertoire shows approximately 52,000 clones, around 92% found once; its top ten account for roughly 0.99%. This CDR3 has 16 residues. Trimming cost V 1 base and J 3 bases, with 16 bases left between them. CDR1 and CDR2 from the germline V gene are SGDLS and YYNGEE. The chain has TRBV9 and TRBJ1-1; D unclear. Sequenced material: CD4+ T cells from peripheral blood mononuclear cells, taken in the second trimester of pregnancy. This receptor was identified in a female donor in good health, enrolled as a control in a pregnancy study. The CDR3 reads CASSVTPRNGDTEAFF. DNA for the CDR3: TGTGCCAGCAGCGTAACCCCTCGGAACGGAGACACTGAAGCTTTCTTT. Using reference TRBV9 and TRBJ1-1 for the parts outside the CDR3, the full variable domain is DSGVTQTPKHLITATGQRVTLRCSPRSGDLSVYWYQQSLDQGLQFLIQYYNGEERAKGNILERFSAQQFPDLHSELNLSSLELGDSALYFCASSVTPRNGDTEAFFGQGTRLTVV.